These 9 T cell receptor beta chains were all obtained from the same sample, sequenced in a study of breast tumors, draining lymph nodes, adjacent tissues (dated by TCRdb to the mid-2010s). Lymph node samples came from the axillary draining lymph nodes of breast cancer patients. Preparation of the library involved multiplex PCR. Sequencing relied on an Illumina HiSeq 2000. TCRdb reanalyzed the raw reads on its own, using fastp at Q25 for trimming and MiXCR for clone calling, and kept in-frame beta chains. Every CDR3 protein is listed once, alongside the most common genes and DNA of its rows. Across this sample there are 120,000 to 150,000 distinct CDR3 sequences, with over 25% seen only once. In total, the top ten clones hold around 2.5% of the sample. Sequenced material: axillary lymph node tissue. These receptors came from a female donor with breast cancer. Some clones in this sample may be carry-over from other donors' samples.

This chain links TRBV5-6 with TRBJ2-7, with TRBD1 identical over 7 bases. V lost 4 bases, J lost 3 bases, and 13 bases stayed unmatched. The CDR3 totals 16 residues. CDR1 and CDR2 from the germline V gene are SGHDT and YYEEEE. Here the CDR3 reads CASSPEGAWGSYEQYF. Here the CDR3 DNA reads TGTGCCAGCAGCCCCGAGGGGGCATGGGGGAGCTACGAGCAGTACTTC.

This clonotype was counted many times. The chain carries TRBV14 and TRBJ1-2, with D uncertain. Trimming removed 0 bases from V and 8 bases from J, with 16 bases in between. CDR1 is SGHDN and CDR2 is FVKESK in the germline V gene. This CDR3 has 15 amino acids. This CDR3 reads CASSQDSGRFIGYTF. CDR3 bases: TGTGCCAGCAGCCAAGATAGCGGCAGGTTCATCGGCTACACCTTC.

This clonotype was detected ten times or more. This chain uses TRBV7-2 with TRBJ2-7; D may be TRBD2 (7 bases). The CDR3 contains 17 residues. V lost 1 base and J 0 bases, leaving 16 bases between the germline ends. Germline V gene lookup returns CDR1 SGHTA and CDR2 FQGNSA. CDR3 DNA sequence: TGTGCCAGCAGCTTAGAAGGGGTAGGGGGGGCCTCCTACGAGCAGTACGTC. This encodes CASSLEGVGGASYEQYV.

As regards this clonotype: The DNA is left out, because the CDR3 cannot be placed on it with certainty; the CDR3 is given as TCRdb lists it. The rearrangement joins TRBV28 to TRBJ2-3; TRBD2, as called in the table, went unchecked against the DNA. The germline V gene encodes CDR1 MDHEN and CDR2 SYDVKM. The CDR3 numbers 16 amino acids, ends counted. CDR3 in amino acids: CASSSSIGGGLDTQYF.

This clonotype was counted at least ten times. This sequence joins TRBV7-9 and TRBJ2-6, with D perhaps matching TRBD1 (6 bases). CDR1 is SEHNR and CDR2 is FQNEAQ in the germline V gene (reference sequence). The CDR3 loop spans 15 amino acids. The V and J ends lost 1 base and 2 bases respectively, with 6 bases between them. The CDR3 DNA is TGTGCCAGCAGCTTAGGGACAGCTGGGGCCAACGTCCTGACTTTC. This encodes CASSLGTAGANVLTF.

This clonotype was counted at least ten times. The V gene is TRBV7-9, the J gene TRBJ2-7, with D uncertain. Germline CDR1 SEHNR, CDR2 FQNEAQ (reference sequence). The CDR3 has 12 residues. Trimming removed 1 base at V and 7 bases at J, with 8 bases between. The CDR3 loop reads CASSLDVGEQYV. The CDR3 nucleotides are TGTGCCAGCAGCTTAGACGTTGGTGAGCAGTACGTC.

In this sample, this clonotype turned up many times. The chain joins TRBV20-1 to TRBJ1-3; D is undetermined. Trimming stripped 3 bases from V and 2 bases from J, with 11 bases between. The CDR3 extends over 14 amino acids. The V gene's germline CDR1 is DFQATT and CDR2 SNEGSKA (reference sequence). The CDR3 nucleotides are TGCAGTGCTAGTGAGGATAGGGCTGGAAACACCATATATTTT. Residues: CSASEDRAGNTIYF.

This clonotype was seen at least ten times. This chain joins TRBV7-2 and TRBJ2-2, with D perhaps TRBD1 (5 bases). The germline V gene has CDR1 SGHTA and CDR2 FQGNSA. Trimming took off 2 bases at V and 5 bases at J, with 6 bases between the two ends. The CDR3 has 13 residues. CDR3 residues: CASSLPGTGELFF. CDR3 sequence (DNA): TGTGCCAGCAGCTTACCAGGGACCGGGGAGCTGTTTTTT.

The chain uses TRBV20-1 and TRBJ1-2; a weak D match, TRBD1 (6 bases). Germline CDR1 reads DFQATT; CDR2 reads SNEGSKA (reference sequence). The CDR3 has 17 residues. Trimming took off 2 bases at V and 9 bases at J, with 28 bases between the two ends. In DNA form, the CDR3 reads TGCAGTGCTAGACCTTGGCCGGGGGGCACAGGGCTTCGGAGCTACACCTTC. This sequence encodes CSARPWPGGTGLRSYTF.